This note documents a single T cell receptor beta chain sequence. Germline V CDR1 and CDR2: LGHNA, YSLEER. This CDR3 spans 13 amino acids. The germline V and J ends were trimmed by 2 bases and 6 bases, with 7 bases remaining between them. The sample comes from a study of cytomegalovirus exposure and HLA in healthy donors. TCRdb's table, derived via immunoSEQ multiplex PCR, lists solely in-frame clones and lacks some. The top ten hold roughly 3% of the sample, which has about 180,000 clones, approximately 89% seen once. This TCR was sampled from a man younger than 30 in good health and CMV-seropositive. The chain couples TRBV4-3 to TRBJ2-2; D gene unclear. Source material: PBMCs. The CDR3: CASSQLYPGELFF. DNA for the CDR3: TGCGCCAGCAGCCAACTCTATCCCGGGGAGCTGTTTTTT.